The clone carrying this TCR beta chain was seen a single time. The target antigen is unknown. The data stem from a study of OX40 agonist ivuxolimab in advanced cancers. Study conclusions and caveats: On average, CD8+ T cells showed a greater number of expanded clones than CD4+.

The CDR3 runs to 14 residues. Trimming left V 2 bases short and J 11 bases short, with 16 bases between. The germline V gene encodes CDR1 MDHEN and CDR2 SYDVKM. Generated by immunoSEQ multiplex PCR, the TCRdb table keeps only in-frame clones and is missing some. The sample records 43,000 or so clones, about 88% being singletons. This clonotype was sampled from an adult with an advanced solid tumor such as melanoma, head and neck, liver or kidney cancer. The chain combines TRBV28 with TRBJ2-4; D might be TRBD1 or TRBD2, each matching 5 bases. This material consisted of CD4+ or CD8+ T cells sorted from blood, taken in a trial of the OX40 agonist ivuxolimab. CDR3 nucleotide sequence: TGTGCCAGCAGTTTAAGAGGGGCCCTAAGGGTTCAGTACTTC. Its protein is CASSLRGALRVQYF. Drawing the rest from reference TRBV28 and TRBJ2-4, the complete variable domain is DVKVTQSSRYLVKRTGEKVFLECVQDMDHENMFWYRQDPGLGLRLIYFSYDVKMKEKGDIPEGYSVSREKKERFSLILESASTNQTSMYLCASSLRGALRVQYFGAGTRLSVL.